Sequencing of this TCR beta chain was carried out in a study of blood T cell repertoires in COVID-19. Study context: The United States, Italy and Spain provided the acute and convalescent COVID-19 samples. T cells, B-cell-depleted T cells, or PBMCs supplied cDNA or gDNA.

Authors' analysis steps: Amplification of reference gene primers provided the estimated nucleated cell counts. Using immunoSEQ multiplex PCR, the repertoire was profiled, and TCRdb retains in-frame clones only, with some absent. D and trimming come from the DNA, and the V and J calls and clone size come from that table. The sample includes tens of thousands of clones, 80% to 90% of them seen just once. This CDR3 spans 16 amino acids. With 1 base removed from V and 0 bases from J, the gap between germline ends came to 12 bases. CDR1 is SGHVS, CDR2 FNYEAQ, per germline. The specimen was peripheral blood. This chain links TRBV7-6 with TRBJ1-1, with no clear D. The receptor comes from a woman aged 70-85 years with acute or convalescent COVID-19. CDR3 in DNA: TGTGCCAGCAGCTTAGGTATGGGCAGCCTGAACACTGAAGCTTTCTTT. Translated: CASSLGMGSLNTEAFF.